Here is one TCR beta chain with its context. Its antigen is still unknown. This sample was included in a study of CD8 T cells in ankylosing spondylitis. Study conclusions and caveats: Relatively scarce in peripheral blood, disease-linked clones were CD8+. Characteristic of ankylosing spondylitis blood, it appeared, was a TCR beta motif comprising several highly homologous variants. Significant enrichment of disease-linked clones was reported in matched ankylosing spondylitis synovial fluid.

5'-RACE, quantitative and with molecular barcodes, yielded the TCR beta libraries. TCRdb reprocessed the 5' RACE reads via MiXCR and lists one record per CDR3 protein. The sample lists approximately 200,000 distinct CDR3 sequences; around 13% were seen once. The receptor's source is a male donor with ankylosing spondylitis or in good health (not recorded which). The sample comprised blood, either unsorted or a sorted T cell fraction (not recorded which).

Here the CDR3 reads CASSVIGGETQYF. The CDR3 bases are TGTGCCAGCAGCGTCATCGGAGGCGAGACCCAGTACTTC. The chain recombines TRBV4-2 with TRBJ2-5; a possible D gene is TRBD2 (5 bases). This CDR3 has 13 amino acids. Trimming removed 5 bases at V and 5 bases at J, with 12 bases between. CDR1 is LGHNA and CDR2 is YNFKEQ in the germline V gene.